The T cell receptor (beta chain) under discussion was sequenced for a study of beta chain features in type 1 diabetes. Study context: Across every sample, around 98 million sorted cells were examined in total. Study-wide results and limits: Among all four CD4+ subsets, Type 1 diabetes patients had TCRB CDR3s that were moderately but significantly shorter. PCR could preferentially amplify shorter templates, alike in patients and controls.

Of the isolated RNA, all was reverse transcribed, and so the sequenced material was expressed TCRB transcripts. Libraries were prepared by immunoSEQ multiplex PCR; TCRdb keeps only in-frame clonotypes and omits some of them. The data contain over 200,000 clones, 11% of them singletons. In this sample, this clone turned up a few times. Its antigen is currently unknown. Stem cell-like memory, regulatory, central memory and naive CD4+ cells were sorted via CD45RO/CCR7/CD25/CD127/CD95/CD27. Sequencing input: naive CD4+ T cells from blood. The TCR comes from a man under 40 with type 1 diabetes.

Here the CDR3 DNA reads TGTGCCAGCAGCCCAGGGCGTCAAGATACGCAGTATTTT. It specifies CASSPGRQDTQYF. V and J are TRBV5-6 and TRBJ2-3, with D perhaps matching TRBD1 (5 bases). Germline CDR1 and CDR2: SGHDT and YYEEEE. This CDR3 comprises 13 residues. Trimming removed 4 bases from V and 5 bases from J, with 11 bases in between.